This T cell receptor beta chain derives from a study of T-cell reconstitution after alpha-beta-depleted transplantation in children. This clonotype was observed at least ten times. The CDR3 contains 16 residues. Trimming removed 0 bases from V and 1 base from J; junction bases left unmatched: 7. Germline CDR1 and CDR2: DFQATT and SNEGSKA (reference sequence). TCRbeta library preparation incorporated unique molecular identifiers. TCRdb itself ran the PCR reads through MiXCR, one entry per CDR3 protein. The sample carries around 580,000 distinct CDR3 sequences, more than 20% recorded once. Sequenced material: PBMCs, mostly from graft donor cells, taken 360 days after TCRalphabeta/CD19-depleted stem cell transplant. This clonotype was obtained from a boy in the first two years of life who had a stem cell transplant for acute myeloid leukemia, so the T cells may come from the graft donor. The genes are TRBV20-1 and TRBJ2-7, with 9 bases identical to TRBD2. The chain's CDR3 is CSARDWTSGGSYEQYF. In DNA, the CDR3 is TGCAGTGCTAGAGATTGGACGAGCGGGGGGTCCTACGAGCAGTACTTC.